The clone carrying this T cell receptor (beta chain) came up once. Given the absence of the conserved phenylalanine or tryptophan at the CDR3 end, a read error is likely. Patients aged 18 to 65 with hyperthyroidism were newly diagnosed, with duration under 2 months. Uncontrolled infections, other autoimmune diseases, pregnancy or lactation led to exclusion of patients. Diagnostic assessment was based on clinical symptoms, serum thyroxine and TRAb, thyroid ultrasound and orbital computed tomography. This entry is derived from a study of T cells in Graves' hyperthyroidism and ophthalmopathy. Amplified regions were TCR beta CDR3 sequences from RNA transcripts. The study used the HTBI primer set for a first-round RT-PCR of the TCR CDR3. TCRdb passed the multiplex PCR reads through MiXCR, listing each CDR3 protein once. The sample has hundreds of thousands of distinct CDR3 sequences, 14% seen once. The CDR3 is 14 residues long. With 6 bases clipped from V and 2 bases from J, the junction kept 2 bases outside the gene matches. Germline V gene lookup returns CDR1 SEHNR and CDR2 FQNEAQ (reference sequence).

This sequence joins TRBV7-9 and TRBJ1-4; TRBD1 aligns across 8 bases. The TCR was taken from a woman under 30 with Graves' hyperthyroidism. The sequencing input was blood. The CDR3 reads CASSSGGTNEKLFI. CDR3 nucleotide sequence: TGTGCCAGCAGTTCAGGGGGCACTAATGAAAAACTGTTTATT.